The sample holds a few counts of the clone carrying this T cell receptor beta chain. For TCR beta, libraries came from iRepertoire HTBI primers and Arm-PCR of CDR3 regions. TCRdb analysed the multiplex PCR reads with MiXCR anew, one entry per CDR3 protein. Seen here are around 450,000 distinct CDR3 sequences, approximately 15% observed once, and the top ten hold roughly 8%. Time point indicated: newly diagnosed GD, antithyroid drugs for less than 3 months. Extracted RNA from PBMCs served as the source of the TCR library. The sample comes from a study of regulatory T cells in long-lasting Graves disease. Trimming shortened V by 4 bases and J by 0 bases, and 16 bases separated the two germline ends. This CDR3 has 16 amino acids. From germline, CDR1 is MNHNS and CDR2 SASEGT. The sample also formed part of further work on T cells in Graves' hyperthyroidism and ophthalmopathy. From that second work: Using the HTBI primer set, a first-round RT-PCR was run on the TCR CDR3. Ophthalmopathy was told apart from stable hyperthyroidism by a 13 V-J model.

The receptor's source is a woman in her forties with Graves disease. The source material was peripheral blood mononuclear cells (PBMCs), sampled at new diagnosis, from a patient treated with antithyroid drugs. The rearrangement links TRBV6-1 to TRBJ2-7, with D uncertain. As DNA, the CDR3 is TGTGCCAGCAGTGGCACAAGGGCCCAAAGCTCCTACGAGCAGTACTTC. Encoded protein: CASSGTRAQSSYEQYF.